Listed below are T cell receptor beta chains from one sample, sequenced in a study of blood T cell repertoires in COVID-19. Measured with immunoSEQ multiplex PCR; TCRdb has only the in-frame clones, and not every one. Altogether some 220,000 clones are present, 84% being singletons, with the ten largest covering more than 2.5%. The sample comprised peripheral blood. The receptors come from a woman between 25 and 40 years old who had recovered from COVID-19. Both conserved end residues are part of each CDR3. The order of the fields is CDR3 protein, V gene, clone size. Size is stated for part of the rows, as once, few or many counts, or as a class when the clone is expanded.

CDR3 protein: CASSPLAGGPTDTQYF; V gene: TRBV18; clone size: .
CDR3 protein: CASSQGEWNIQYF; V gene: TRBV9; clone size: .
CDR3 protein: CASLLPRTSGTNEQFF; V gene: TRBV28; clone size: .
CDR3 protein: CASSAAGRAFF; V gene: TRBV27; clone size: .
CDR3 protein: CASSPSGALSYEQYF; V gene: TRBV5-4; clone size: .
CDR3 protein: CASSPRGRENSNQPQHF; V gene: TRBV27; clone size: .
CDR3 protein: CASSDLYEQYF; V gene: TRBV25-1; clone size: .
CDR3 protein: CSVGEGQGRDSSMGYTF; V gene: TRBV29-1; clone size: once
CDR3 protein: CSVRGNEQFF; V gene: TRBV29-1; clone size: once
CDR3 protein: CASVDDSRTGGRRTEAFF; V gene: TRBV27; clone size: .
CDR3 protein: CASSQEKGVDEQYF; V gene: TRBV4-1; clone size: .
CDR3 protein: CASSSGLAQTQYF; V gene: TRBV7-3; clone size: .
CDR3 protein: CSVVLQGASEKLFF; V gene: TRBV29-1; clone size: medium-sized
CDR3 protein: CATSEGPQGSEQYF; V gene: TRBV24-1; clone size: once
CDR3 protein: CASNSPGGDYEQYF; V gene: TRBV28; clone size: .
CDR3 protein: CASSPSGRPPETQYF; V gene: TRBV6-5; clone size: once
CDR3 protein: CASSPSTSGRPYEQYF; V gene: TRBV7-2; clone size: .
CDR3 protein: CASSPDSFSNYGYTF; V gene: TRBV27; clone size: .
CDR3 protein: CASMGQSANTGELFF; V gene: TRBV9; clone size: .
CDR3 protein: CASSWEWASRETQYF; V gene: TRBV28; clone size: few
CDR3 protein: CASSAGQGAGANVLTF; V gene: TRBV9; clone size: .
CDR3 protein: CAISGTSEHEQFF; V gene: TRBV2; clone size: .
CDR3 protein: CSVEDSRGRSDTQYF; V gene: TRBV29-1; clone size: .
CDR3 protein: CASSVPGQGAGELFF; V gene: TRBV28; clone size: .
CDR3 protein: CSVMGQRNTEAFF; V gene: TRBV29-1; clone size: .
CDR3 protein: CASSKTPPFPSGTGSGELFF; V gene: TRBV21-1; clone size: .
CDR3 protein: CASSLVSSGGTDTQYF; V gene: TRBV11-2; clone size: .
CDR3 protein: CASSPGTEETQYF; V gene: TRBV5-1; clone size: once
CDR3 protein: CASSEQGPTEAFF; V gene: TRBV19; clone size: .
CDR3 protein: CASSWTGTYGYTF; V gene: TRBV7-2; clone size: .
CDR3 protein: CASSITQGNYGYTF; V gene: TRBV19; clone size: .
CDR3 protein: CASSEEGWGEAFF; V gene: TRBV2; clone size: .
CDR3 protein: CASSFTTSLANTGELFF; V gene: TRBV7-8; clone size: once
CDR3 protein: CASQRDLPYEQYF; V gene: TRBV2; clone size: .
CDR3 protein: CASRVEGNTEAFF; V gene: TRBV2; clone size: once
CDR3 protein: CASSLENADRVDGYTF; V gene: TRBV18; clone size: .
CDR3 protein: CASSLFRLASTDTQYF; V gene: TRBV7-9; clone size: .
CDR3 protein: CASSSDRGGGYTF; V gene: TRBV11-2; clone size: .
CDR3 protein: CASSLGLEAVQYF; V gene: TRBV5-1; clone size: .
CDR3 protein: CASSRDFSYEQYF; V gene: TRBV18; clone size: .
CDR3 protein: CASMGPSSYEQYF; V gene: TRBV25-1; clone size: .
CDR3 protein: CASSLAGYETQYF; V gene: TRBV7-7; clone size: .
CDR3 protein: CASSYRGVRGEKLFF; V gene: TRBV6-5; clone size: .
CDR3 protein: CASSLFHEAGAKNIQYF; V gene: TRBV28; clone size: few
CDR3 protein: CATKLGRMSTGELFF; V gene: TRBV6-5; clone size: .
CDR3 protein: CASSLASGSTDTQYF; V gene: TRBV5-1; clone size: .
CDR3 protein: CASSYRLGQGDTQYF; V gene: TRBV5-1; clone size: .